This T cell receptor beta chain comes out of a study of cytomegalovirus exposure and HLA in healthy donors. Study information: An early release of data contained about 85 million unique TCRs, which came from HLA-typed donors. General study points: Clonal expansion was found to be greater in HLA-associated TCR beta chains than in equally common others in a later analysis. A later analysis appeared to link common viral pathogens to several of the most significant clusters.

Donors consisted of healthy bone marrow donors. With 60 Vbeta and 13 Jbeta primers, the PCR was carried out. Profiling relied on immunoSEQ multiplex PCR, and the TCRdb table lists in-frame clones only, not all of them. The top ten clones hold about 2.8% of a sample with hundreds of thousands of clones, roughly 68% of them seen once. Comments on this clone: As yet, its antigen is unknown. At the DNA level, this CDR3 is encoded by other sequences in the same sample as well.

The CDR3 contains 14 residues. Deletions cut 0 bases from V and 0 bases from J, with 6 bases between. CDR1 and CDR2 (germline): SGHRS, YFSETQ. V gene TRBV5-1 combines with J gene TRBJ1-1, with D possibly TRBD1 on 5 matching bases. Sequencing was performed on PBMCs. This clonotype was sampled from a man aged 40-50 years in good health and CMV-seropositive. CDR3 in amino acids: CASSLAGMNTEAFF. The CDR3 coding sequence is TGCGCCAGCAGCTTGGCAGGGATGAACACTGAAGCTTTCTTT.